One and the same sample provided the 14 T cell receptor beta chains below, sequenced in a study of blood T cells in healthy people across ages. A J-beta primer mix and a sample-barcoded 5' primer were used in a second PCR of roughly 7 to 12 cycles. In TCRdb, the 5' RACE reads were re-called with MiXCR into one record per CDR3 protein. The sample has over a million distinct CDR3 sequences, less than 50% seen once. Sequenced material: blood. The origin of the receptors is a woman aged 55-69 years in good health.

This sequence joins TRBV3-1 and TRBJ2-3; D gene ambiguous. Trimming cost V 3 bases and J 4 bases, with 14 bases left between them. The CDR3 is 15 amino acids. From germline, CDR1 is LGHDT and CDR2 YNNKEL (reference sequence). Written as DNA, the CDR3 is TGTGCCAGCAGCCACCCGAGCGTGGGTGCAGATACGCAGTATTTT. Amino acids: CASSHPSVGADTQYF.

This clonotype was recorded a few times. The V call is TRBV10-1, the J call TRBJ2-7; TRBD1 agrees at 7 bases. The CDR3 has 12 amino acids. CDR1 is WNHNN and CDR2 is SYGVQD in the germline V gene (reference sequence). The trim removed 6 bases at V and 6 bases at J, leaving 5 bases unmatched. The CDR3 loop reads CASRGEGAEQYF. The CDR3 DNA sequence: TGCGCCAGCAGGGGTGAGGGGGCCGAGCAGTACTTC.

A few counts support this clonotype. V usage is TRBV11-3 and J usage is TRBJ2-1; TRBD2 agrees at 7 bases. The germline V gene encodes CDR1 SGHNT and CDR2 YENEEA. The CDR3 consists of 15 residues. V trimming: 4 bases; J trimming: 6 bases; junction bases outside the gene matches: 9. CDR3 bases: TGTGCCAGCAGCTCGACTGGCGGGAGAGGCAATGAGCAGTTCTTC. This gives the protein CASSSTGGRGNEQFF.

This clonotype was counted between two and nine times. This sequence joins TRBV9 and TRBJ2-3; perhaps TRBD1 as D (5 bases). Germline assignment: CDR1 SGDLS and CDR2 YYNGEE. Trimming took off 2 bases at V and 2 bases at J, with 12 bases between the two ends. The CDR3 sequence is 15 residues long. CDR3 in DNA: TGTGCCAGCAGCGTTGCTCCGGACAACACAGATACGCAGTATTTT. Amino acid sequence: CASSVAPDNTDTQYF. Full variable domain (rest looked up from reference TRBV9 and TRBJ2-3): DSGVTQTPKHLITATGQRVTLRCSPRSGDLSVYWYQQSLDQGLQFLIQYYNGEERAKGNILERFSAQQFPDLHSELNLSSLELGDSALYFCASSVAPDNTDTQYFGPGTRLTVL.

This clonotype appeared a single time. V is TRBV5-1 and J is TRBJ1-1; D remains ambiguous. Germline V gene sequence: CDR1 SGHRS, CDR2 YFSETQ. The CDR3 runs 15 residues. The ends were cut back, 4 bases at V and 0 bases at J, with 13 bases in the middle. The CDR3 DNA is TGCGCCAGCAGCGGACCGACGGGGATGAACACTGAAGCTTTCTTT. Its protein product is CASSGPTGMNTEAFF.

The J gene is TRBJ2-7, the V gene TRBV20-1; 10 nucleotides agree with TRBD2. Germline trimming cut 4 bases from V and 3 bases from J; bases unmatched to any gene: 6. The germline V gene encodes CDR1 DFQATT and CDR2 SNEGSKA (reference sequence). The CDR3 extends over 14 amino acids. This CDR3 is CSATDSGRNYEQYF. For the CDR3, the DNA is TGCAGTGCTACCGATAGCGGGAGGAACTACGAGCAGTACTTC.

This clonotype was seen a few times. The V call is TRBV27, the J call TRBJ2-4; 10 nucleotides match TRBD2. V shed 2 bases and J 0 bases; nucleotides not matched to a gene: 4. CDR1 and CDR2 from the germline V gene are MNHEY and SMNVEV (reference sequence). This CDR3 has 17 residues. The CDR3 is CASSLTSGMLAKNIQYF. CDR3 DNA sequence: TGTGCCAGCAGTTTAACTAGCGGGATGCTAGCCAAAAACATTCAGTACTTC.

DNA of the CDR3: TGCAGTGCCACACTAGGGCTTGAGCAGTTCTTC. Translated: CSATLGLEQFF. The rearrangement joins TRBV20-1 to TRBJ2-1, with D possibly matching TRBD2 (5 bases). Germline V gene data show CDR1 as DFQATT and CDR2 as SNEGSKA (reference sequence). Trimming pared 6 bases from V and 9 bases from J, leaving 12 bases between. The CDR3 is 11 amino acids.

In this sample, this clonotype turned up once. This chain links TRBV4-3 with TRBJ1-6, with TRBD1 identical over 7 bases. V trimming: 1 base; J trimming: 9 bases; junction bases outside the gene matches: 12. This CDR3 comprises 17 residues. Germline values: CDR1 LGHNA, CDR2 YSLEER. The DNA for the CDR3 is TGCGCCAGCAGCCAAGTCATAGGGAGACAGGGTCGTTCACCCCTCCACTTT. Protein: CASSQVIGRQGRSPLHF.

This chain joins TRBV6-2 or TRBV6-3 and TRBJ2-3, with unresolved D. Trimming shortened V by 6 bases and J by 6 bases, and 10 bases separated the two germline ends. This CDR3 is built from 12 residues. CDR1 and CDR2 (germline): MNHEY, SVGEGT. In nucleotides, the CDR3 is TGTGCCAGCAGGCCGGTGGCGGATACGCAGTATTTT. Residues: CASRPVADTQYF.

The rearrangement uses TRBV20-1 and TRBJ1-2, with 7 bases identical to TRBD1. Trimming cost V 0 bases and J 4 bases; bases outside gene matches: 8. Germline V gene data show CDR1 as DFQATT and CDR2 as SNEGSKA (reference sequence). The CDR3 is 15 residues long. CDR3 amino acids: CSARDSGQTVYGYTF. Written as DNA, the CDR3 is TGCAGTGCTAGAGATTCGGGACAGACTGTCTATGGCTACACCTTC.

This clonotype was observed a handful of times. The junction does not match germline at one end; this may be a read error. Written as DNA, the CDR3 is TGTGCCAGCAGCCAAGATGCCGTAAGGGGTGGCCACACCTTC. It is translated as CASSQDAVRGGHTF. V is TRBV3-1 and J is TRBJ1-2; maybe TRBD1 (5 bases). In germline, CDR1 is LGHDT, CDR2 YNNKEL (reference sequence). The CDR3 is 14 residues long.

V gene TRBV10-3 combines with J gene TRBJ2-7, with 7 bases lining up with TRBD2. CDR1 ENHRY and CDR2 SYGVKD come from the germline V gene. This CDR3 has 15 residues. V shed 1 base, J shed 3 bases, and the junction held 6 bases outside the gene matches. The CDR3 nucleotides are TGTGCCATCAGTGAGTTGACGGGAGGCCACTACGAGCAGTACTTC. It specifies CAISELTGGHYEQYF.

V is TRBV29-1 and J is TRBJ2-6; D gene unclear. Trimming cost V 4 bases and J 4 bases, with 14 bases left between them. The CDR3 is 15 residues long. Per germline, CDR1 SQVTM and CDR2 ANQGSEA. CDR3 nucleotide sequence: TGCAGCGTTGTCTATCCCCCGGCCGGGGCCAACGTCCTGACTTTC. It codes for CSVVYPPAGANVLTF.